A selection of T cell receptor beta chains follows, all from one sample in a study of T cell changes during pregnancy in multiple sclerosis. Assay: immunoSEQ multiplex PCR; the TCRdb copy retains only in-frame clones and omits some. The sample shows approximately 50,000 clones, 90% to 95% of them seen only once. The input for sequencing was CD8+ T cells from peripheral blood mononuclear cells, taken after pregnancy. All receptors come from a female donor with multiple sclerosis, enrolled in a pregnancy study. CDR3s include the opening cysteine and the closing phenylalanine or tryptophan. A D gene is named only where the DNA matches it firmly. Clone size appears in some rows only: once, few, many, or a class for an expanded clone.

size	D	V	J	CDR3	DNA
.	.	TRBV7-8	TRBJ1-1	CASSLEAGVNTEAFF	TGTGCCAGCAGCTTAGAGGCGGGGGTGAACACTGAAGCTTTCTTT
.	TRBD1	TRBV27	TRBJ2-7	CASSLTSGGYEQYF	TGTGCCAGCAGTTTAACGTCAGGGGGCTACGAGCAGTACTTC
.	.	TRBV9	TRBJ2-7	CASSVSGRGADEQYF	TGTGCCAGCAGCGTATCGGGCAGGGGCGCTGACGAGCAGTACTTC
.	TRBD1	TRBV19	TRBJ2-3	CASSIGTGTGFFDTQYF	TGTGCCAGTAGTATAGGGACCGGGACAGGGTTTTTCGATACGCAGTATTTT
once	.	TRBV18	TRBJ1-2	CASSRPDSPDYGYTF	TGTGCCAGCTCACGGCCGGACAGTCCCGACTATGGCTACACCTTC
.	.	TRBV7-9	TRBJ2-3	CASSFAIAVMQYF	TGTGCCAGCAGCTTCGCGATAGCAGTCATGCAGTATTTT
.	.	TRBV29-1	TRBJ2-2	CSVEASESNTGELFF	TGCAGCGTTGAGGCTTCGGAGTCGAACACCGGGGAGCTGTTTTTT
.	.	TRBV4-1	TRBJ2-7	CASSHPGGAGEQYF	TGCGCCAGCAGCCACCCTGGGGGGGCAGGCGAGCAGTACTTC
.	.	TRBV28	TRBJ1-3	CASSFITGSSRGNTIYF	TGTGCCAGCAGTTTTATTACAGGCAGCTCGCGGGGAAACACCATATATTTT
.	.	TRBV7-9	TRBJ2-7	CASSPQGGHEQYF	TGTGCCAGCAGCCCGCAGGGGGGCCACGAGCAGTACTTC
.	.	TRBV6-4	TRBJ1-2	CASSDGRPDYGYTF	TGTGCCAGCAGTGACGGGAGACCAGACTATGGCTACACCTTC
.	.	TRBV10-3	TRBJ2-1	CAAKDSNNEQFF	TGTGCCGCCAAGGACAGTAACAATGAGCAGTTCTTC
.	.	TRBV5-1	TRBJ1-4	CASSFSGTNEKLFF	TGCGCCAGCAGCTTTTCTGGCACTAATGAAAAACTGTTTTTT
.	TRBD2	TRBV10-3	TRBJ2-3	CAISQGTSGGSTDTQYF	TGTGCCATCAGCCAAGGGACTAGCGGGGGGAGCACAGATACGCAGTATTTT
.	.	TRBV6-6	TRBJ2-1	CASSFLLGVGDEQFF	TGTGCCAGCAGTTTCCTACTAGGCGTCGGTGATGAGCAGTTCTTC
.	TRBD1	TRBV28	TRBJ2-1	CASSSTGGSNNEQFF	TGTGCCAGCAGTTCTACAGGGGGTAGTAACAATGAGCAGTTCTTC
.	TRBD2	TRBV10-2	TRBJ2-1	CASTAGTINVEQFF	TGCGCCAGCACTGCCGGGACTATCAACGTCGAGCAGTTCTTC
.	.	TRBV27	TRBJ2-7	CASSLYGYSYEQYF	TGTGCCAGCAGTTTATACGGCTACAGCTACGAGCAGTACTTC
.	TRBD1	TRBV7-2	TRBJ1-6	CASSPRTGGSSPLHF	TGTGCCAGCAGCCCGCGGACAGGGGGAAGTTCACCCCTCCACTTT
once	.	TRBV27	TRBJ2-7	CASSLGGRALEQYF	TGTGCCAGCAGTTTAGGAGGTAGGGCTCTCGAGCAGTACTTC
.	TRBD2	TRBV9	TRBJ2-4	CASSPVAGGSKNIQYF	TGTGCCAGCAGCCCCGTAGCGGGGGGGTCCAAAAACATTCAGTACTTC
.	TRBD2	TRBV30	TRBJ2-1	CAWSVPLSGGGAWNEQFF	TGTGCCTGGAGTGTTCCTCTCTCGGGCGGGGGGGCCTGGAATGAGCAGTTCTTC
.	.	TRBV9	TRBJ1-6	CASSDRRGTLHF	TGTGCCAGCAGCGACCGAAGGGGGACCCTCCACTTT
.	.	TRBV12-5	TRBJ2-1	CASGYSHQNEQFF	TGTGCTAGTGGTTACAGCCATCAGAATGAGCAGTTCTTC
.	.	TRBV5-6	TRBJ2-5	CASSTRTGWETQYF	TGTGCCAGCAGCACCAGGACGGGGTGGGAGACCCAGTACTTC
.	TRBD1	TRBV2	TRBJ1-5	CASGTGGRNQPQHF	TGTGCCAGCGGGACAGGGGGCAGGAATCAGCCCCAGCATTTT